This T cell receptor beta chain was sequenced in a study of T cell responses to AZD1222 COVID-19 vaccine. Study findings and constraints: A rise in Spike-specific TCR breadth and depth followed two AZD1222 doses. Only a handful of AZD1222 recipients, several in all, had baseline seropositivity.

As for this clone: Its cognate antigen is unknown.

Clones were read by immunoSEQ multiplex PCR, and TCRdb kept only the in-frame ones, dropping some. The repertoire holds tens of thousands of clones, with 90% as singletons. The source material was peripheral blood, sampled on day 0 of AZD1222 vaccination. The sequence was obtained from an adult in good health.

The CDR3 region has the DNA TGCGCCAGCAGCCAGAGGGAGGGGGGCCCCAAAGCTTTCTTT. This translates into CASSQREGGPKAFF. This chain joins TRBV4-3 and TRBJ1-1, with D possibly TRBD1 on 6 matching bases. Trimming left V 3 bases short and J 9 bases short, with 17 bases between. Per the germline V gene, CDR1 is LGHNA and CDR2 is YSLEER. This CDR3 has 14 residues.